Below are 14 T cell receptor beta chains sequenced from a single sample in a study of PD-1 blockade in classical Hodgkin lymphoma. In every patient, relapse followed autologous stem cell transplantation, while exposure to brentuximab vedotin differed. Clones were sequenced by immunoSEQ multiplex PCR, and TCRdb holds only the in-frame ones, with some missing. The sample has 72,000 or so clones; about 92% are singletons. The sequencing used peripheral blood mononuclear cells (PBMCs), collected at baseline. The source is a human donor with classical Hodgkin lymphoma.

J is TRBJ2-7 and V is TRBV5-1, with TRBD1 identical over 8 bases. Unmatched junction bases numbered 7, after V lost 7 bases and J lost 1 base. CDR1 and CDR2 from the germline V gene are SGHRS and YFSETQ. The CDR3 runs to 14 residues. CDR3 coding DNA: TGCGCCAGCCAAACGGACAGGGTTTCCTACGAGCAGTACTTC. Its translation: CASQTDRVSYEQYF.

V gene TRBV7-2 combines with J gene TRBJ2-1, with 14 nucleotides matching TRBD2. Germline V gene data show CDR1 as SGHTA and CDR2 as FQGNSA. This CDR3 comprises 16 residues. With 3 bases clipped from V and 9 bases from J, the junction kept 7 bases outside the gene matches. The CDR3, as DNA: TGTGCCAGCAGCTTGCCTGGACTAGCGGGAGGTCTTGAGCAGTTCTTC. Its translation: CASSLPGLAGGLEQFF.

The chain recombines TRBV5-5 with TRBJ2-7; D is unresolved. The CDR3 consists of 14 residues. Trimming removed 2 bases at V and 4 bases at J, with 13 bases between. Germline-derived CDR1 and CDR2 are SGHKS and YYEKEE (reference sequence). The CDR3: CASSFGETLYEQYF. Written as DNA, the CDR3 is TGTGCCAGCAGCTTTGGGGAAACGCTATACGAGCAGTACTTC.

J is TRBJ1-4 and V is TRBV5-1; maybe TRBD1 (6 bases). V lost 5 bases, J lost 5 bases, and 16 bases lay in between. This CDR3 spans 15 amino acids. CDR1 SGHRS and CDR2 YFSETQ come from the germline V gene. The CDR3 spells CASRKQQGGNEKLFF. In DNA form, the CDR3 reads TGCGCCAGCAGAAAACAACAGGGAGGGAATGAAAAACTGTTTTTT.

The CDR3 loop reads CASSRGFGTGSFGQYF. CDR3 bases: TGTGCCAGCAGCCGGGGCTTTGGGACAGGGTCATTCGGGCAGTACTTC. The chain carries TRBV28 and TRBJ2-7; 9 nucleotides match TRBD1. V trimming: 6 bases; J trimming: 9 bases; junction bases outside the gene matches: 18. In germline, CDR1 is MDHEN, CDR2 SYDVKM. CDR3 length: 16 residues.

The chain couples TRBV2 to TRBJ2-5, with D perhaps TRBD2 (5 bases). Germline V gene lookup returns CDR1 SNHLY and CDR2 FYNNEI. The CDR3 has 12 residues. V lost 7 bases and J 7 bases, leaving 13 bases between the germline ends. The CDR3 DNA is TGTGCCAGCATAAGGACTCCAAGGACCCAGTACTTC. Its protein is CASIRTPRTQYF. The variable domain in full, with the rest retrieved from reference TRBV2 and TRBJ2-5, is EPEVTQTPSHQVTQMGQEVILRCVPISNHLYFYWYRQILGQKVEFLVSFYNNEISEKSEIFDDQFSVERPDGSNFTLKIRSTKLEDSAMYFCASIRTPRTQYFGPGTRLLVL.

The J gene is TRBJ2-5, the V gene TRBV4-1; the D gene could be TRBD1 or TRBD2 (5 bases each). This CDR3 spans 14 amino acids. CDR1 is MGHRA, CDR2 YSYEKL, per germline. Trimming stripped 5 bases from V and 3 bases from J, with 13 bases between. CDR3 residues: CASSYGVGEETQYF. DNA of the CDR3: TGCGCCAGCAGCTACGGGGTAGGGGAAGAGACCCAGTACTTC.

The V and J genes are TRBV28 and TRBJ2-7; D may correspond to TRBD1 or TRBD2 (6 bases each). With 4 bases removed from V and 2 bases from J, the gap between germline ends came to 15 bases. Germline assignment: CDR1 MDHEN and CDR2 SYDVKM. The CDR3 is 15 residues long. CDR3 nucleotides: TGTGCCAGCAGTTCGGGGGTTGGGGGCCCCTACGAGCAGTACTTC. It specifies CASSSGVGGPYEQYF.

CDR3 in amino acids: CASSSDRTQLGEQYF. Written as DNA, the CDR3 is TGTGCCAGCAGCTCGGACAGGACCCAACTAGGAGAGCAGTACTTC. The rearrangement uses TRBV7-3 and TRBJ2-7, with TRBD1 matching over 7 bases. Germline CDR1 reads SGHTA; CDR2 reads FQGTGA. The CDR3 is 15 amino acids. After removal of 4 bases from V and 7 bases from J, the junction contained 13 bases not matched to a gene. Together with reference TRBV7-3 and TRBJ2-7, the CDR3 gives the full variable domain: GAGVSQTPSNKVTEKGKYVELRCDPISGHTALYWYRQSLGQGPEFLIYFQGTGAADDSGLPNDRFFAVRPEGSVSTLKIQRTERGDSAVYLCASSSDRTQLGEQYFGPGTRLTVT.

The V gene is TRBV30, the J gene TRBJ2-1, with D possibly being TRBD1 (5 bases). Trimming removed 2 bases at V and 0 bases at J, with 14 bases between. This CDR3 contains 16 residues. The germline CDR1 and CDR2 sequences are GTSNPN and SVGIG (reference sequence). CDR3 DNA: TGTGCCTGGAGTCTCCAGGGTTTCCTCTCCTACAATGAGCAGTTCTTC. Its translation: CAWSLQGFLSYNEQFF.

The chain recombines TRBV28 with TRBJ2-7, with TRBD1 identical over 10 bases. Germline V gene sequence: CDR1 MDHEN, CDR2 SYDVKM. The length of the CDR3 is 16 residues. V dropped 6 bases and J dropped 3; count of bases not matched to a gene: 11. Here the CDR3 reads CASSRQGAWGNYEQYF. CDR3 sequence (DNA): TGTGCCAGCAGCAGACAGGGGGCCTGGGGCAACTACGAGCAGTACTTC. Combining the CDR3 with reference TRBV28 and TRBJ2-7 gives the whole variable domain DVKVTQSSRYLVKRTGEKVFLECVQDMDHENMFWYRQDPGLGLRLIYFSYDVKMKEKGDIPEGYSVSREKKERFSLILESASTNQTSMYLCASSRQGAWGNYEQYFGPGTRLTVT.

The rearrangement uses TRBV30 and TRBJ2-1, with a tentative D call TRBD2 (6 bases). The CDR3 spans 14 residues. Trimming cost V 2 bases and J 0 bases, with 8 bases left between them. Germline-derived CDR1 and CDR2 are GTSNPN and SVGIG (reference sequence). CDR3 in DNA: TGTGCCTGGAGTTGGCGGGGCTCCTACAATGAGCAGTTCTTC. Translating gives CAWSWRGSYNEQFF. Complete variable domain (other parts from reference TRBV30 and TRBJ2-1): SQTIHQWPATLVQPVGSPLSLECTVEGTSNPNLYWYRQAAGRGLQLLFYSVGIGQISSEVPQNLSASRPQDRQFILSSKKLLLSDSGFYLCAWSWRGSYNEQFFGPGTRLTVL.

The table lists this clone with a count of one. The rearrangement joins TRBV27 to TRBJ2-2, with a tentative D call TRBD2 (6 bases). The germline V gene encodes CDR1 MNHEY and CDR2 SMNVEV (reference sequence). This CDR3 comprises 13 residues. Trimming removed 3 bases at V and 6 bases at J, with 8 bases between. DNA of the CDR3: TGTGCCAGCAGTTTCTGGGAGGCCGGGGAGCTGTTTTTT. This encodes CASSFWEAGELFF.

The chain uses TRBV6-5 and TRBJ2-7; the match to TRBD1 covers 9 bases. CDR3 length: 15 residues. Unmatched junction bases numbered 7, after V lost 5 bases and J lost 2 bases. The germline V gene encodes CDR1 MNHEY and CDR2 SVGAGI. The CDR3 protein is CASSRPGTGTYEQYF. CDR3 nucleotides: TGTGCCAGCAGTAGACCCGGGACAGGGACCTACGAGCAGTACTTC.